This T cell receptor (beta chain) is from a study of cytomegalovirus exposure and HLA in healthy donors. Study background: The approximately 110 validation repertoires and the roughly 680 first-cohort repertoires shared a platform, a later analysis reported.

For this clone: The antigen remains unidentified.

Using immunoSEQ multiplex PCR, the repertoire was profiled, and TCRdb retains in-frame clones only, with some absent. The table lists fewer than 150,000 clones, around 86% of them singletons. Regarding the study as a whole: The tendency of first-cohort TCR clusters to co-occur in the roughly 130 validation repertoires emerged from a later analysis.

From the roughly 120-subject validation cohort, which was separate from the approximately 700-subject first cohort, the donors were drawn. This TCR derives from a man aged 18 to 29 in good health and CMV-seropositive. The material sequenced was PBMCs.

CDR3 residues: CASGASGRPTDTQYF. As DNA, the CDR3 is TGTGCCAGCGGGGCTAGCGGGAGACCCACAGATACGCAGTATTTT. V is TRBV2 and J is TRBJ2-3; 10 bases fit TRBD2. This CDR3 spans 15 amino acids. The V and J ends lost 8 bases and 2 bases, in that order; junction bases with no gene match: 7. CDR1 SNHLY and CDR2 FYNNEI come from the germline V gene.